The 21 T cell receptor beta chains reported below all come from one sample, sequenced in a study of blood T cell repertoires in COVID-19. The data were produced by immunoSEQ multiplex PCR, yet TCRdb's version contains in-frame clones alone and is incomplete. The table includes fewer than 250,000 clones, around four fifths detected once. What was sequenced was peripheral blood. These receptors all stem from a woman in her sixties or seventies with active or convalescent COVID-19.

The chain carries TRBV6-4 and TRBJ2-3, with D perhaps TRBD2 (6 bases). The CDR3 is made up of 15 amino acids. Germline CDR1 and CDR2: MRHNA and SNTAGT. The V end lost 5 bases, the J end lost 6 bases, and 18 bases lay between the germline ends. CDR3 loop: CASSPGTSKVDTQYF. DNA for the CDR3: TGTGCCAGCAGTCCAGGGACTTCTAAGGTGGATACGCAGTATTTT.

This chain joins TRBV5-4 and TRBJ2-1; 8 bases are shared with TRBD2. Germline CDR1 SGHNT, CDR2 YYREEE (reference sequence). The V gene end was trimmed by 0 bases and the J gene end by 10 bases; junction bases not matched to a gene: 12. The CDR3 is 16 amino acids. The DNA for the CDR3 is TGTGCCAGCAGCTTGGGCGTCGGTAGCGGGGTTCTGGAGCAGTTCTTC. Amino acid sequence: CASSLGVGSGVLEQFF.

V gene TRBV28 combines with J gene TRBJ2-7; 10 nucleotides match TRBD1. There are 14 residues in the CDR3. Per germline, CDR1 MDHEN and CDR2 SYDVKM. J gave up 7 bases and V 4 bases, and 7 bases lay outside the gene matches. CDR3 amino acids: CASSWGTGVGEQYV. DNA of the CDR3: TGTGCCAGCAGTTGGGGGACAGGGGTCGGTGAGCAGTACGTC.

The chain links TRBV4-1 to TRBJ1-2; D might be TRBD1 (5 bases). This CDR3 is 16 amino acids long. Germline CDR1 reads MGHRA; CDR2 reads YSYEKL. The V gene lost 2 bases and the J gene lost 4 bases, with 17 bases spanning the gap. This CDR3 is CASSQYSGGAGYGYTF. CDR3 bases: TGCGCCAGCAGCCAATATTCGGGAGGGGCTGGCTATGGCTACACCTTC.

V is TRBV3-1 (or the pseudogene TRBV3-2) and J is TRBJ1-1; no clear D gene. The CDR3 length is 15 residues. V was clipped by 0 bases and J by 5 bases, with 13 bases between them. The V gene's germline CDR1 is LGHDT and CDR2 YNNKEL (reference sequence). The CDR3 DNA reads as TGTGCCAGCAGCCAAGACCATCAACCGGGAACTGAAGCTTTCTTT. Encoded protein: CASSQDHQPGTEAFF.

The chain employs TRBV5-1 and TRBJ1-2; 7 positions match TRBD1. This CDR3 has 15 amino acids. V lost 3 bases to trimming and J lost 8 bases; unmatched junction nucleotides: 13. Germline-derived CDR1 and CDR2 are SGHRS and YFSETQ. The CDR3 bases are TGCGCCAGCAGCTCGAGGACAGGAAAAACGGGCGGCTACACCTTC. It codes for CASSSRTGKTGGYTF.

The chain combines TRBV12-5 with TRBJ2-2; D gene unclear. The germline V gene has CDR1 LGHNT and CDR2 FRNRAP. The V end was cut by 6 bases, the J end by 3 bases, with 5 bases between. The length of the CDR3 is 12 residues. The DNA for the CDR3 is TGTGCTAGTGGCCGGGACACCGGGGAGCTGTTTTTT. Translated, it gives CASGRDTGELFF.

This chain joins TRBV7-9 and TRBJ1-1, with 8 bases that match TRBD1. Germline V CDR1 and CDR2: SEHNR, FQNEAQ (reference sequence). The CDR3 has 17 amino acids. Trimming took 4 bases from V and 1 from J; bases not matched to a gene: 11. For the CDR3, the DNA is TGTGCCAGCAGCTCAGGACAGGGAGGCAATTCGAACACTGAAGCTTTCTTT. Translation: CASSSGQGGNSNTEAFF.

The V call is TRBV3-1 (or the pseudogene TRBV3-2), the J call TRBJ2-4, with 10 bases aligning to TRBD2. The V gene's germline CDR1 is LGHDT and CDR2 YNNKEL (reference sequence). Trimming cost V 6 bases and J 8 bases; bases outside gene matches: 7. CDR3 size: 14 residues. DNA of the CDR3: TGTGCCAGCAGTAAAGCGGGGGGGCCACACATTCAGTACTTC. It encodes CASSKAGGPHIQYF.

V usage is TRBV5-6 and J usage is TRBJ1-5, with D hard to call. The germline gives CDR1 SGHDT, CDR2 YYEEEE. CDR3 size: 13 residues. V lost 3 bases and J lost 2, with 6 bases in between. CDR3 in amino acids: CASSSSRNQPQHF. CDR3 in DNA: TGTGCCAGCAGCTCCTCTCGCAATCAGCCCCAGCATTTT.

This sequence joins TRBV27 and TRBJ2-1; 11 nucleotides align to TRBD2. Germline assignment: CDR1 MNHEY and CDR2 SMNVEV (reference sequence). Trimming removed 5 bases from V and 1 base from J; junction bases left unmatched: 7. This CDR3 contains 17 residues. CDR3 loop: CASSPLSSGRSYNEQFF. The DNA of the CDR3 is TGTGCCAGCAGTCCACTCTCTAGCGGGAGGTCCTACAATGAGCAGTTCTTC.

This rearrangement joins TRBV20-1 to TRBJ2-1, with D unclear. V lost 6 bases and J lost 3, with 3 bases in between. Germline V gene sequence: CDR1 DFQATT, CDR2 SNEGSKA (reference sequence). The length of the CDR3 is 10 residues. The CDR3 DNA reads as TGCAGTGCCAACTACAATGAGCAGTTCTTC. It yields the protein CSANYNEQFF.

CDR3 DNA: TGTGCCTGGACCCGCAGGGCTGAGAACACTGAAGCTTTCTTT. Amino acids: CAWTRRAENTEAFF. The chain employs TRBV30 and TRBJ1-1; possibly TRBD1 for D (5 bases). Germline V lookup: CDR1 GTSNPN, CDR2 SVGIG (reference sequence). This CDR3 has 14 residues. V lost 4 bases to trimming and J lost 1 base, with 13 bases between them.

Only one count was recorded for this clone. The chain uses TRBV4-1 and TRBJ2-1; 10 bases fit TRBD2. CDR3 length equals 16 residues. Germline CDR1 is MGHRA and CDR2 is YSYEKL. Trimming took 3 bases from V and 5 from J; bases not matched to a gene: 7. This chain's CDR3 is CASSHPGTSANNEQFF. CDR3 in DNA: TGCGCCAGCAGCCACCCCGGGACTAGCGCCAACAATGAGCAGTTCTTC.

The chain joins TRBV27 to TRBJ2-3, with D possibly TRBD2 on 6 matching bases. Per germline, CDR1 MNHEY and CDR2 SMNVEV (reference sequence). Deletions cut 5 bases from V and 2 bases from J, with 11 bases between. This CDR3 comprises 14 residues. DNA for the CDR3: TGTGCCAGCAGTCCGACTAGAATCACAGATACGCAGTATTTT. Amino acid sequence: CASSPTRITDTQYF.

This sequence joins TRBV6-1 and TRBJ2-1, with TRBD2 matching 8 bases. After removal of 2 bases from V and 4 bases from J, the junction contained 7 bases not matched to a gene. Germline CDR1 is MNHNS and CDR2 is SASEGT. The CDR3 is made up of 16 amino acids. In nucleotides, the CDR3 is TGTGCCAGCAGTGAATGGGGCGGGAGGACTTACAATGAGCAGTTCTTC. As protein: CASSEWGGRTYNEQFF.

The chain is built from TRBV27 and TRBJ1-2; 7 bases fit TRBD1. There are 20 residues in the CDR3. From germline, CDR1 is MNHEY and CDR2 SMNVEV (reference sequence). After removal of 2 bases from V and 4 bases from J, the junction contained 22 bases not matched to a gene. The CDR3 sequence: CASSLPPTHLERQGSYGYTF. CDR3 DNA: TGTGCCAGCAGTTTACCGCCAACCCACTTAGAAAGACAGGGTAGCTATGGCTACACCTTC.

There are a few counts of this clone. V usage is TRBV6-5 and J usage is TRBJ1-5; D might be TRBD1 (6 bases). The CDR3 totals 13 residues. Trimming shortened V by 6 bases and J by 4 bases, and 10 bases separated the two germline ends. Germline assignment: CDR1 MNHEY and CDR2 SVGAGI. CDR3 residues: CASSRDRNQPQHF. The CDR3 DNA reads TGTGCCAGCAGCCGAGACAGGAATCAGCCCCAGCATTTT.

The genes are TRBV3-1 (or the pseudogene TRBV3-2) and TRBJ1-6, with unresolved D. Trimming removed 2 bases from V and 5 bases from J, with 16 bases in between. The CDR3 is made up of 17 amino acids. Germline CDR1 reads LGHDT; CDR2 reads YNNKEL (reference sequence). CDR3 DNA: TGTGCCAGCAGCCAATCGCCCCCGTCGGCGGATAATTCACCCCTCCACTTT. This translates into CASSQSPPSADNSPLHF.

The chain uses TRBV2 and TRBJ1-1; weak D call: TRBD1 (5 bases). CDR3 length: 14 residues. The germline V and J ends were trimmed by 3 bases and 0 bases, with 8 bases remaining between them. Looked up from germline, CDR1 is SNHLY and CDR2 is FYNNEI. In nucleotides, the CDR3 is TGTGCCAGCAGTGATCGACAGATGAACACTGAAGCTTTCTTT. It specifies CASSDRQMNTEAFF.

To note about this clone: This same CDR3 is encoded by further DNA sequences in the sample. The chain carries TRBV11-2 and TRBJ2-1; 7 nucleotides agree with TRBD1. The germline V gene encodes CDR1 SGHAT and CDR2 FQNNGV. Trimming took 4 bases from V and 7 from J; bases not matched to a gene: 4. The CDR3 covers 13 residues. The CDR3 region is CASSSQQGNEQFF. CDR3 coding DNA: TGTGCCAGCAGCTCCCAACAGGGGAATGAGCAGTTCTTC.